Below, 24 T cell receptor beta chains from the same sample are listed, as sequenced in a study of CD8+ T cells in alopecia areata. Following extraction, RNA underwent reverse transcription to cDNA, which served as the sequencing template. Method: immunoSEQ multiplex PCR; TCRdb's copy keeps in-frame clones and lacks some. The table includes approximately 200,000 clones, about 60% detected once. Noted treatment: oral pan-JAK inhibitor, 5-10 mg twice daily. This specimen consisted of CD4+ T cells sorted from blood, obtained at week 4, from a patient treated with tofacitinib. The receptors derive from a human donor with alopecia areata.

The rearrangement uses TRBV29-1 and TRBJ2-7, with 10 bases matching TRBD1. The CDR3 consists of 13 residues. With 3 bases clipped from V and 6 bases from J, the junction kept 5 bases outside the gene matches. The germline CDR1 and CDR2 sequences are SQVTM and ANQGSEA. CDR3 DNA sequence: TGCAGCGTTGAGGGGACAGGGGTTTCCGAGCAGTACTTC. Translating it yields CSVEGTGVSEQYF.

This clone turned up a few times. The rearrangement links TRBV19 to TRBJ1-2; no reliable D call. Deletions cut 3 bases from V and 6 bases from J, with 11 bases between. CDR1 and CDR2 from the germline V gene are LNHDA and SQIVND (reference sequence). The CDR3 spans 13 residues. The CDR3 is CASSMVRVDGYTF. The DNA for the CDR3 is TGTGCCAGTAGTATGGTTCGAGTTGATGGCTACACCTTC.

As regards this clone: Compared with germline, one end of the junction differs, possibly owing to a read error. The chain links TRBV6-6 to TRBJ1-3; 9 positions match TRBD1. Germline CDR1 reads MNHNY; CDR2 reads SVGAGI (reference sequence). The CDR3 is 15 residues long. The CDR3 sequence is CASSYTGQGGSTIYF. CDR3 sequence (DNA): TGTGCCAGCAGTTACACGGGACAGGGCGGAAGCACCATATATTTT.

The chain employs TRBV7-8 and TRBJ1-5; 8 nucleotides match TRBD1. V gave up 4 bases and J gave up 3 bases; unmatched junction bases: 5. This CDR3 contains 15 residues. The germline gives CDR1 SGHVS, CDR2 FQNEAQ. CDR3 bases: TGTGCCAGCAGCTCACAGGGGGTGCACAATCAGCCCCAGCATTTT. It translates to CASSSQGVHNQPQHF.

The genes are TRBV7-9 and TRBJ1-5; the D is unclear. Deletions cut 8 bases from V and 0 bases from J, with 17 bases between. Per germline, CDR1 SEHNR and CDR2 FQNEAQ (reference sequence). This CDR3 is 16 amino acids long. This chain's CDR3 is CASGRGWEVSNQPQHF. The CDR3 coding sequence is TGTGCCAGCGGGCGGGGTTGGGAGGTTAGCAATCAGCCCCAGCATTTT.

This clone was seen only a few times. This chain's CDR3 is CSVGAGGPYNEQFF. CDR3 sequence (DNA): TGCAGCGTGGGAGCGGGGGGGCCCTACAATGAGCAGTTCTTC. The chain recombines TRBV29-1 with TRBJ2-1; TRBD2 aligns across 10 bases. CDR1 is SQVTM and CDR2 is ANQGSEA in the germline V gene. Losses at the gene ends were 6 bases for V and 2 bases for J; bases not matched to a gene: 4. The length of the CDR3 is 14 residues.

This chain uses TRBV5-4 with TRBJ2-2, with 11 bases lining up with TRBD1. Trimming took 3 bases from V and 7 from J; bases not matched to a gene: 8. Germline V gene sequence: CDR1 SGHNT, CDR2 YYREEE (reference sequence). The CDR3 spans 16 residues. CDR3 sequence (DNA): TGTGCCAGCAGCTCAGGGACAGGGGGAATGGTCGGGGAGCTGTTTTTT. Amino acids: CASSSGTGGMVGELFF.

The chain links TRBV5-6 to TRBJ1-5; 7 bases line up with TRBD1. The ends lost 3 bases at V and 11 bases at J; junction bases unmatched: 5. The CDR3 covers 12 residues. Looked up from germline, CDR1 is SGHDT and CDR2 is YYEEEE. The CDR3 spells CASSSYRGAQHF. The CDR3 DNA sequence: TGTGCCAGCAGCTCCTACAGGGGAGCCCAGCATTTT.

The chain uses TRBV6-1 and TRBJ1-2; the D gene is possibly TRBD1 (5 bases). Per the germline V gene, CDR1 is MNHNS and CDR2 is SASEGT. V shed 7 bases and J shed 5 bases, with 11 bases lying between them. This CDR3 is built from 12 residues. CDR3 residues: CASTPGRYGYTF. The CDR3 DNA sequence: TGTGCCAGCACCCCGGGACGGTATGGCTACACCTTC.

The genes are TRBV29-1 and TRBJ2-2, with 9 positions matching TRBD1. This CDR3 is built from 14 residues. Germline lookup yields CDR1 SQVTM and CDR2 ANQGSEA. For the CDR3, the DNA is TGCATGGCCAGACAGGGGGTTAACACCGGGGAGCTGTTTTTT. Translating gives CMARQGVNTGELFF.

As DNA, the CDR3 is TGTGCCAGCAGCTTAGGGCAGGGCTACACCGGGGAGCTGTTTTTT. Translating it yields CASSLGQGYTGELFF. The rearrangement uses TRBV11-1 and TRBJ2-2; tentatively, D is TRBD1 (5 bases). The germline CDR1 and CDR2 sequences are SGHAT and FQDESV (reference sequence). The CDR3 covers 15 residues. Trimming left V 1 base short and J 3 bases short, with 9 bases between.

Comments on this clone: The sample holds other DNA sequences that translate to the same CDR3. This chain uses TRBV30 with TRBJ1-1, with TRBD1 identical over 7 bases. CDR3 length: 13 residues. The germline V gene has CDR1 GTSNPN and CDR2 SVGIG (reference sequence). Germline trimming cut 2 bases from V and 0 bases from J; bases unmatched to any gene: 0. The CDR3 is CAWSTGVNTEAFF. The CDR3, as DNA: TGTGCCTGGAGTACAGGGGTGAACACTGAAGCTTTCTTT.

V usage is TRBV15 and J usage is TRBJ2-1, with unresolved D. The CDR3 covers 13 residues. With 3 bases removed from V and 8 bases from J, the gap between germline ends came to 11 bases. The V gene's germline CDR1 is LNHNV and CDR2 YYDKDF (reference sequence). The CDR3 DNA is TGTGCCACCAGCAGTGAGTTGCGCCATGAGCAGTTCTTC. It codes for CATSSELRHEQFF.

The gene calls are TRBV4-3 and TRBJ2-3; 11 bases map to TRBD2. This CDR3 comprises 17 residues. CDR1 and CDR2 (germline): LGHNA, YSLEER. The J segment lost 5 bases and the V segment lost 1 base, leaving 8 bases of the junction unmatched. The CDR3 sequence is CASSQVGYTSGGDTQYF. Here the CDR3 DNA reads TGCGCCAGCAGCCAAGTGGGATATACTAGCGGGGGAGATACGCAGTATTTT.

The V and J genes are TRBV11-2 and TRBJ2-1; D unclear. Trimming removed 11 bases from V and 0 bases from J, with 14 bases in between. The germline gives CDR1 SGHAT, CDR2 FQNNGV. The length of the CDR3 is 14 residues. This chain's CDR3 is CASRAVSSYNEQFF. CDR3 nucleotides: TGTGCCTCTCGGGCCGTTAGCTCCTACAATGAGCAGTTCTTC.

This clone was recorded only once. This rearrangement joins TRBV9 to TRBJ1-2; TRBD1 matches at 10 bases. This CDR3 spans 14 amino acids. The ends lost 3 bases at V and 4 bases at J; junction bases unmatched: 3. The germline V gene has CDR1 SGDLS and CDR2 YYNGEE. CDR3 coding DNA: TGTGCCAGCAGCGGACAGGGGGCGGGCTATGGCTACACCTTC. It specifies CASSGQGAGYGYTF. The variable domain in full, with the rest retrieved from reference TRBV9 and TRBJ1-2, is DSGVTQTPKHLITATGQRVTLRCSPRSGDLSVYWYQQSLDQGLQFLIQYYNGEERAKGNILERFSAQQFPDLHSELNLSSLELGDSALYFCASSGQGAGYGYTFGSGTRLTVV.

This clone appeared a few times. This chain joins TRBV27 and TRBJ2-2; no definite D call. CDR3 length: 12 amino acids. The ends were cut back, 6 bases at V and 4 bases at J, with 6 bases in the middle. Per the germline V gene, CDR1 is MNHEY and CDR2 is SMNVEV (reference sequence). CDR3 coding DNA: TGTGCCAGCAGCCGCATCACCGGGGAGCTGTTTTTT. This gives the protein CASSRITGELFF.

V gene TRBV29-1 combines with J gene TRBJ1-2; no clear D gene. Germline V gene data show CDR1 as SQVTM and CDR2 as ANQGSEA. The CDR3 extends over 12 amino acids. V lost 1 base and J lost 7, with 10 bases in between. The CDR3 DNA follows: TGCAGCGTTGAAGTGGCCCCTGGTGGCTACACCTTC. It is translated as CSVEVAPGGYTF.

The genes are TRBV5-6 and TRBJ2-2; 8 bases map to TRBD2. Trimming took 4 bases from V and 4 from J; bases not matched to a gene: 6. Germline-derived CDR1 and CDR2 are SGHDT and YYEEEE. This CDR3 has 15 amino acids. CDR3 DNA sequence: TGTGCCAGCAGCCCCCCGGGAGGGGGCACCGGGGAGCTGTTTTTT. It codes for CASSPPGGGTGELFF.

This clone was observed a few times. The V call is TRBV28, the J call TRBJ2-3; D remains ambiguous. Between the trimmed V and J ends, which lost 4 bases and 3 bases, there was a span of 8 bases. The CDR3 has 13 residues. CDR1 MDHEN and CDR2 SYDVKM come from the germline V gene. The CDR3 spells CASSSVQTDTQYF. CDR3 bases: TGTGCCAGCAGTTCAGTACAGACAGATACGCAGTATTTT.

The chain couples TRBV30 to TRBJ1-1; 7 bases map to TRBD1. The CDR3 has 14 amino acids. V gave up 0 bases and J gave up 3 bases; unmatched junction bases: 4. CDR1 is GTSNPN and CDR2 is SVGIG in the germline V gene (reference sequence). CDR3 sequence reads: CAWSVRQGDTEAFF. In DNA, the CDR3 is TGTGCCTGGAGTGTACGGCAGGGGGACACTGAAGCTTTCTTT.

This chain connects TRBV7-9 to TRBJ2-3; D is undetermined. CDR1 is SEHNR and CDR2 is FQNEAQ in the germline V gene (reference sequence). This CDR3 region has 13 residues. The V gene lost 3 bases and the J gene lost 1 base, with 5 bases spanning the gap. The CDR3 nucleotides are TGTGCCAGCAGCTTTTCTGGCACAGATACGCAGTATTTT. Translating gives CASSFSGTDTQYF.

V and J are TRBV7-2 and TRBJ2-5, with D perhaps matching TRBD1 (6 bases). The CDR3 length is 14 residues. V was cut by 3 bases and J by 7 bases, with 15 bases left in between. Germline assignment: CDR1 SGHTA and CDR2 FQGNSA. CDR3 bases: TGTGCCAGCAGCTTCGGTGACAGGCCTGGGACCCAGTACTTC. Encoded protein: CASSFGDRPGTQYF.

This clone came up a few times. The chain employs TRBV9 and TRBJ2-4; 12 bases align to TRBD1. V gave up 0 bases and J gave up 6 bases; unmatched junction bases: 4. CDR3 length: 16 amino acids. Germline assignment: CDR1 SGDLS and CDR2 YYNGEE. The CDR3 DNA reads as TGTGCCAGCAGCGTAGATATGGGACAGGGGGCAAACATTCAGTACTTC. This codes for CASSVDMGQGANIQYF.